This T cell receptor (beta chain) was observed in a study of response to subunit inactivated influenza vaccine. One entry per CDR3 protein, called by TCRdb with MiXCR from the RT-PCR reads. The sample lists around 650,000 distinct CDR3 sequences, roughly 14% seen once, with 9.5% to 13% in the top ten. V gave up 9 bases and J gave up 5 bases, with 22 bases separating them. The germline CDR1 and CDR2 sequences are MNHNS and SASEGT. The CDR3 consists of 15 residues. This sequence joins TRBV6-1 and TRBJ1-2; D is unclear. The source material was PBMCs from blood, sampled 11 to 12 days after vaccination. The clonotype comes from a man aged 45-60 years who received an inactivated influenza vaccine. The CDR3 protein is CASTTPSRLSYGYTF. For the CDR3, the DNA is TGTGCCAGTACGACCCCTTCCCGCCTCTCGTATGGCTACACCTTC.